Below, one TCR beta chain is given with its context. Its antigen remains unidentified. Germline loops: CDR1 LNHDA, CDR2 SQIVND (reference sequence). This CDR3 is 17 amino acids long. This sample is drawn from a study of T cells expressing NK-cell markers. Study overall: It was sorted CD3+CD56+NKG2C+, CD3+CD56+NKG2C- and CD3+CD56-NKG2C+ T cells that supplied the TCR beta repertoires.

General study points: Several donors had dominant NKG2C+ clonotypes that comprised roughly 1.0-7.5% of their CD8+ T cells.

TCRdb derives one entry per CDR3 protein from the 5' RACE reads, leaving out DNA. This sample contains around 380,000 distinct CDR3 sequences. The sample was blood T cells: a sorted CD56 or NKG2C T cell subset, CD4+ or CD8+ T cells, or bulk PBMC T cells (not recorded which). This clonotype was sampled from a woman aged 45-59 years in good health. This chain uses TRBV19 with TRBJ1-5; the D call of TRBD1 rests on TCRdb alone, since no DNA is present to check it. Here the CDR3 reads CASSIIGPGPFIEPQHF. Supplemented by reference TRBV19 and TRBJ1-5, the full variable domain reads DGGITQSPKYLFRKEGQNVTLSCEQNLNHDAMYWYRQDPGQGLRLIYYSQIVNDFQKGDIAEGYSVSREKKESFPLTVTSAQKNPTAFYLCASSIIGPGPFIEPQHFGDGTRLSIL.